This T cell receptor (beta chain) originates from a study of a mutant IDH1 vaccine in newly diagnosed glioma (dated by TCRdb to the early 2020s). Background for the entire study: Vaccination was initiated 4-6 weeks after radiotherapy alone, or concurrently with temozolomide cycles in the chemotherapy-containing groups. Of the roughly 30 treated patients, around 62% were male and about 40% were female, and a mean age of approximately 40 years was recorded. Before enrollment, most patients had been given radiochemotherapy with temozolomide as standard therapy, while the rest had received either radiotherapy alone or temozolomide alone. Visit V12 was the week-35 safety follow-up and visit V13 was the week-47 end of study. Peripheral blood was collected at six visits: V03 (baseline), V05, V07, V10, V12 and V13. For exploratory analyses, longitudinal TCRB deep sequencing was carried out in about two dozen treated patients wherever samples were available.

Overall results and qualifications from the work: Availability determined which PBMC samples were chosen for TCRB deep sequencing. Across multiple MHC alleles, vaccine-induced immune responses were seen in around 93% of patients. Pseudoprogression appeared unrelated to alterations in the top peripheral T cell clonotypes detected by TCRB sequencing. It was noted by the authors that analyses of patient blood samples could not be reproduced owing to sample limitations.

The junction shows trimming of 6 bases on V and 10 bases on J, plus 21 bases between the germline ends. Looking up the germline V gene yields CDR1 MNHNS and CDR2 SASEGT. Taken from cysteine to phenylalanine, the CDR3 has 14 residues. Of the read, only the CDR3 DNA is kept; its 42 bases are in frame from base 1. The library was generated by the immunoSEQ multiplex PCR assay. Rearranged TCR beta chain sequences were amplified with the hsTCRB Kit following the manufacturer's protocol. TCRB libraries were sequenced on an Illumina MiSeq. Turning to the authors' computational methods: The proprietary platform of the kit vendor was used for demultiplexing, trimming and gene mapping. This immuneACCESS table, as held by TCRdb, lists in-frame sequences with V and J called but not all clones. Of the missing ones, under half trace to an unresolved V gene in checked studies; the others have no known cause. V and J calls and clone size are those listed in that table; D and trimming were worked out from the DNA. The table for this sample lists some 50,000 clones; 65% of them were counted only once. About 4.8% of the sample is in the top ten clones.

On this clone: Its antigen is still unknown. No per-base quality is available; no much larger clone lies one base away.

What the time point label conveys for this sample: week 47, end of study. A 20-mer mutant IDH1 peptide at 300 micrograms in Montanide made up each vaccine dose, which was injected subcutaneously together with topical imiquimod. Across visits V03 through V10, patients got a total of eight vaccinations, given in weeks 1, 3, 5, 7, 11, 15, 19 and 23. All donors had newly diagnosed IDH1-mutant astrocytomas of WHO grade 3 or 4 that showed loss of nuclear ATRX. The samples were drawn from NOA16, a multicentre, single-arm, open-label phase I trial in Germany that tested a mutant IDH1 peptide vaccine in humans for the first time. Genomic DNA for TCRB sequencing was extracted from EDTA blood using the DNeasy Blood and Tissue Kit.

Recombination linked TRBV6-1 to TRBJ1-1; perhaps TRBD1 is the D gene, with 5 bases matching. The sequenced sample was peripheral blood mononuclear cells (PBMCs), obtained from a glioma patient whose treatment included an IDH1 peptide vaccine. This TCR was sampled from a man aged 35 to 55 with glioma. Some clones in this sample may be carry-over from other donors' samples. The CDR3 region reads CASSSHTGHRAAFF. The sequenced DNA: TGTGCCAGCAGCTCCCACACCGGACACCGAGCAGCTTTCTTT.